A selection of T cell receptor beta chains follows, all from one sample in a study of cytomegalovirus exposure and HLA in healthy donors. TCRdb's copy holds only in-frame clones and misses some; the assay was immunoSEQ multiplex PCR. The sample has fewer than 150,000 clones; 70% to 80% are singletons. The specimen was PBMCs. The source of these receptors is a man in his fifties in good health and CMV-seropositive. CDR3s include the opening cysteine and the closing phenylalanine or tryptophan.

j_gene: TRBJ2-2; v_gene: TRBV27; CDR3aa: CASSMDRVNTGELFF
j_gene: TRBJ1-2; v_gene: TRBV19; CDR3aa: CASSIPGQGVRYGYTF
j_gene: TRBJ2-7; v_gene: TRBV10-3; CDR3aa: CATLNKREGTGEQYF
j_gene: TRBJ2-1; v_gene: TRBV5-1; CDR3aa: CASSLEAGSYNEQFF
j_gene: TRBJ2-1; v_gene: TRBV13; CDR3aa: CASSPPTGTSGRFSYNEQFF
j_gene: TRBJ1-1; v_gene: TRBV4-1; CDR3aa: CASSPGGTEAFF
j_gene: TRBJ2-5; v_gene: TRBV18; CDR3aa: CASSPPASGGFQETQYF
j_gene: TRBJ2-7; v_gene: TRBV18; CDR3aa: CASSPSRDWDYEQYF
j_gene: TRBJ2-3; v_gene: TRBV5-1; CDR3aa: CASSLGYGEDTQYF
j_gene: TRBJ1-4; v_gene: TRBV5-4; CDR3aa: CASSLTGNEKLFF